This is a list of T cell receptor beta chains from one sample in a study of control samples from healthy donors and cancer patients. Assay: immunoSEQ multiplex PCR; the TCRdb copy retains only in-frame clones and omits some. This sample carries around 100,000 clones, over 75% of them seen once, and the ten largest clones take more than 3.5%. Sample: blood. These receptors were taken from a woman aged 18 to 35 in good health. The CDR3 runs from the conserved cysteine through the conserved F or W.

v_gene: TRBV4-2
CDR3aa: CASSQDSLHASGGNTIYF

v_gene: TRBV3-1/TRBV3-2
CDR3aa: CASSQHSGGPYNEQFF

v_gene: TRBV10-3
CDR3aa: CAISAATDGDTQYF

v_gene: TRBV9
CDR3aa: CASSQSGGGLQETQYF

v_gene: TRBV21-1
CDR3aa: CASMGGSRSSGNTIYF

v_gene: TRBV11-2
CDR3aa: CASSLVAGRSTDTQYF

v_gene: TRBV13
CDR3aa: CASTNRMGHYEQYF

v_gene: TRBV7-2
CDR3aa: CASSSYYSSETQYF

v_gene: TRBV11-2
CDR3aa: CASSSSLSGAQETQYF

v_gene: TRBV4-2
CDR3aa: CASSQDTSGGYNEQFF

v_gene: TRBV18
CDR3aa: CASSPRTGNTGELFF

v_gene: TRBV12-3/TRBV12-4
CDR3aa: CASSLVIGYEQYF

v_gene: TRBV6-1
CDR3aa: CASSEALQGVRQYF

v_gene: TRBV5-6
CDR3aa: CASSLTLNTEAFF

v_gene: TRBV7-9
CDR3aa: CASSTTSGVGQYF

v_gene: TRBV4-1
CDR3aa: CASSQPGGYTF

v_gene: TRBV5-1
CDR3aa: CASSWEGLDTEAFF

v_gene: TRBV7-9
CDR3aa: CASSLGQMNTGELFF

v_gene: TRBV11-2
CDR3aa: CASSYRLEPNAQFF

v_gene: TRBV10-3
CDR3aa: CAISVGQGPHSPLHF

v_gene: TRBV5-4
CDR3aa: CASSPDSTESEQFF

v_gene: TRBV20-1
CDR3aa: CSADRDNEQYF

v_gene: TRBV7-2
CDR3aa: CASSSWPGGDETQYF

v_gene: TRBV28
CDR3aa: CASSFLGGLNTQYF

v_gene: TRBV7-9
CDR3aa: CASSLEKGQGNTEAFF

v_gene: TRBV7-9
CDR3aa: CASSEDSPGYTF

v_gene: TRBV5-6
CDR3aa: CASSLDRGAGETQYF

v_gene: TRBV6-5
CDR3aa: CASASQGPLEQYF

v_gene: TRBV6-6
CDR3aa: CASCRDRSNTEAFF

v_gene: TRBV18
CDR3aa: CASSPSLAGGGGNEQFF

v_gene: TRBV4-1
CDR3aa: CASSQTGEGIIYGYTF

v_gene: TRBV15
CDR3aa: CATSRDMGGGEKLFF

v_gene: TRBV7-9
CDR3aa: CASSLGQGVHQPQHF

v_gene: TRBV7-3
CDR3aa: CASSPSQRTEAFF

v_gene: TRBV7-9
CDR3aa: CASSSDTKYEQYF

v_gene: TRBV12-3/TRBV12-4
CDR3aa: CASSLGSGTEAFF

v_gene: TRBV6-5
CDR3aa: CASSYNGVGSSPLHF

v_gene: TRBV2
CDR3aa: CASSESRGHNYGYTF

v_gene: TRBV5-1
CDR3aa: CASSFSGPPSSYEQYF

v_gene: TRBV5-1
CDR3aa: CASSLAGTGSKAGDEKLFF

v_gene: TRBV11-1
CDR3aa: CASSLGTENGYGYTF

v_gene: TRBV27
CDR3aa: CASSLGPTGSYEQYF

v_gene: TRBV5-1
CDR3aa: CASSPTWTGVYNSPLHF

v_gene: TRBV2
CDR3aa: CACQPGRGYEQYF

v_gene: TRBV9
CDR3aa: CASSVTGTEGTGELFF

v_gene: TRBV19
CDR3aa: CASSINFQPQHF

v_gene: TRBV7-9
CDR3aa: CASSSPLPREGQGLYGYTF